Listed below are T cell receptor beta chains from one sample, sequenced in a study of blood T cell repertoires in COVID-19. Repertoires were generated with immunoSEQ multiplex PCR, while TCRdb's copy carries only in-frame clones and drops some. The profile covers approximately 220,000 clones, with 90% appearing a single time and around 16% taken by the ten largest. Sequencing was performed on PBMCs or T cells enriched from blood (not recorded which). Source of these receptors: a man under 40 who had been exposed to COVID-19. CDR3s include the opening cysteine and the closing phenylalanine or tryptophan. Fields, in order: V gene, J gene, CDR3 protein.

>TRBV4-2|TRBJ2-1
CASSLRSAGDYNEQFF
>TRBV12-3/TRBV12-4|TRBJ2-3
CASSRGGPDTQYF
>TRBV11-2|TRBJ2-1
CASTLEQPYNEQFF
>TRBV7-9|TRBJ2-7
CASSLVREQYF
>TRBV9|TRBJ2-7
CASSVGLAGRGTQYF
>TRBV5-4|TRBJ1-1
CASRVDRGGMAFF
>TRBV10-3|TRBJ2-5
CAISGSGGSEETQYF
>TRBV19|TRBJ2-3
CASSIAVSAQGQYF
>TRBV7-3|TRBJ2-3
CASSLQGLDTQYF
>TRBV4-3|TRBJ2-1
CASSQDPSLAGGNEQFF
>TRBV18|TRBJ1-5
CASSLGDQPQHF
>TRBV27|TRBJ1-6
CASSLSDSFSYNSPLHF
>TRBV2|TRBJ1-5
CASSDEDRGSFNQPQHF
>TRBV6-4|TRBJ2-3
CASSDLRTSGGIRTDTQYF
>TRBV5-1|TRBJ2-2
CASSLAGLGQGFTGELFF
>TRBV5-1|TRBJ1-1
CASSWAGDTEAFF
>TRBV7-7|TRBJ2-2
CASSSVPGLAGHGELFF
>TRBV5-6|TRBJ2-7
CASSTPSSSGQGFEQYF
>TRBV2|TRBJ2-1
CASSGDRASGGEQFF
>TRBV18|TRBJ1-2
CASSPSADYGYTF
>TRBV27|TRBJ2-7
CASSPRTVYEQYF
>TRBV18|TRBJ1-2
CASSGDYYGYTF
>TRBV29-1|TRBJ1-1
CSARQGDVTEAFF
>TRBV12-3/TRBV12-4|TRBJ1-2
CASSPDSHYGYTF
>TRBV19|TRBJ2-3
CASSIGGRGQADTQYF
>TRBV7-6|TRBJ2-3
CASSRQGAQEDTQYF
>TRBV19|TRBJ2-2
CASSFQGAVTGELFF
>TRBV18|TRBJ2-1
CASSRETGGRNYEQFF
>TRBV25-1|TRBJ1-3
CASSAYRGLGNTIYF
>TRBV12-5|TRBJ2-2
CASGLQTSGTGELFF
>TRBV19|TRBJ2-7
CASSIGGGSYEQYF
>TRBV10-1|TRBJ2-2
CASSDYGTGELFF
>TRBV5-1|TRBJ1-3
CASSLGRAGNTIYF
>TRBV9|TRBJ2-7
CASSAGHVLSYEQYF
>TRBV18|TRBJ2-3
CASSPPGWESTDTQYF
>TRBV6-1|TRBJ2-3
CASSELGGPTDTQYF
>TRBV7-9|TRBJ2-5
CASSLQQETQYF
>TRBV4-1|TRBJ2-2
CASSQWTSGGQNTGELFF
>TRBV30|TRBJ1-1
CASTEVGQIFIEAFF
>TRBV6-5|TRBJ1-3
CASSFRFSGNTIYF
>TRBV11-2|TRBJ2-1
CASSLDLGTQYNEQFF
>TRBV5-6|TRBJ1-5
CASSFLNQPQHF
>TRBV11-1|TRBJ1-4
CASSLGPKGNEKLFF
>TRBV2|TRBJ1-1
CASYIRNTEAFF
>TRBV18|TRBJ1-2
CASSKFGRSNYGYTF
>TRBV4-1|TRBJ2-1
CASSQGPVAGGRNEQFF
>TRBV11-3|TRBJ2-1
CASSLDRVSSYNEQFF
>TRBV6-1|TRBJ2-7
CASSEEGASSYEQYF
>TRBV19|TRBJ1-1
CASRTGQGLSEAFF
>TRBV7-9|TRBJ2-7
CASSLNSYEQYF
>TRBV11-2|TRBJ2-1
CASSRLAGGLREQFF
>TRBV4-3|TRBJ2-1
CASSQRTFSSYNEQFF
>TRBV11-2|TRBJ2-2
CASSWTSGGLTTGELFF
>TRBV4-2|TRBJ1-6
CASSQDSPRRGPPSPLHF
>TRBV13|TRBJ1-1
CASRAGGSGTEAFF